A selection of T cell receptor beta chains follows, all from one sample in a study of T cell repertoires in cytomegalovirus infection. Their antigens are not known. A single record per CDR3 protein comes from TCRdb applying MiXCR to the reads. The table lists hundreds of thousands of distinct CDR3 sequences, approximately 42% of them singletons. Sequencing used cultured PBMCs, obtained from culture after CMV antigen stimulation. The receptors here all came from a human donor in good health (CMV status not recorded). Some clones in this sample may be carry-over from other donors' samples. Each CDR3 is given with its conserved first and last residue. D genes are given only for firm matches. A clone size is listed for some rows: how often the clone was seen (once, few, many), or a class if it is expanded.

d_gene	abundance	v_gene	j_gene	CDR3nt	CDR3aa
TRBD2	few	TRBV30	TRBJ2-7	TGTGCCTGGAGTAAGCCTAGCGGGAGAGGGGTCTACGAGCAGTACTTC	CAWSKPSGRGVYEQYF
TRBD2	NA	TRBV7-2	TRBJ2-1	TGTGCCAGCAAACTAGCGGGGGGCGGGGCGTACAATGAGCAGTTCTTC	CASKLAGGGAYNEQFF
NA	NA	TRBV5-5	TRBJ2-5	TGTGCCAGCAGCTTGCAGGGTGTGGTAGTGGAGACCCAGTACTTC	CASSLQGVVVETQYF
NA	NA	TRBV5-1	TRBJ2-5	TGCGCCAGCAGCTTGGACCCCGGGTACCAAGAGACCCAGTACTTC	CASSLDPGYQETQYF
TRBD1	NA	TRBV6-1	TRBJ2-1	TGTGCCAGCAGTGTTGGGACAGGGCCTTACAATGAGCAGTTCTTC	CASSVGTGPYNEQFF
NA	NA	TRBV6-6	TRBJ1-4	TGTGCCAGCAGACGGGGAGACAGCAGCAATGAAAAACTGTTTTTT	CASRRGDSSNEKLFF
TRBD2	NA	TRBV19	TRBJ2-7	TGTGCCAGTAGTATAGATAATGGACTAGCGGGGAGTCTCGAGCAGTACTTC	CASSIDNGLAGSLEQYF
TRBD1	many	TRBV7-6	TRBJ1-4	TGTGCCAGCAGCTCACGACCAGGGGGCACTAATGAAAAACTGTTTTTT	CASSSRPGGTNEKLFF
NA	NA	TRBV15	TRBJ2-2	TGTGCCACCTTCTCCCGGGGCACCGGGGAGCTGTTTTTT	CATFSRGTGELFF
NA	NA	TRBV12-3/TRBV12-4	TRBJ1-2	TGTGCCAGCAGTTTCGGGGAGATCTATGACTACACCTTC	CASSFGEIYDYTF
NA	NA	TRBV7-8	TRBJ2-7	TGTGCCAGCAGCCTAAAAGCAGGGGTTGCTTACGAGCAGTACTTC	CASSLKAGVAYEQYF
NA	NA	TRBV6-2/TRBV6-3	TRBJ2-7	TGTGCCAGCAGTTACCTGAGTACCTACGAGCAGTACTTC	CASSYLSTYEQYF
TRBD1	few	TRBV5-1	TRBJ2-1	TGCGCCAGCAGCTTGACCGGGACAGAATACAATGAGCAGTTCTTC	CASSLTGTEYNEQFF
NA	NA	TRBV7-2	TRBJ1-1	TGTGCCAGCAGCTTTAGTCCGGGCGTTGAAGCTTTCTTT	CASSFSPGVEAFF
NA	few	TRBV7-8	TRBJ2-2	TGTGCCAGCAGCCTGTTGGGGTGGGTTCGGAGCACCGGGGAGCTGTTTTTT	CASSLLGWVRSTGELFF
NA	few	TRBV6-1	TRBJ1-6	TGTGCCAGCAGTGTGTTGGGTAATTCACCCCTCCACTTT	CASSVLGNSPLHF
TRBD1	NA	TRBV19	TRBJ2-3	TGTGCCAGTAGTATTGACAGGGACGGCACAGATACGCAGTATTTT	CASSIDRDGTDTQYF
NA	few	TRBV7-2	TRBJ2-3	TGTGCCAGCAGCTTAGAAATAAGGGTTGCGCAGTATTTT	CASSLEIRVAQYF
NA	few	TRBV7-9	TRBJ1-2	TGTGCCAGCAGCTTCGGGCAGGATGCTAACTATGGCTACACCTTC	CASSFGQDANYGYTF
NA	few	TRBV6-1	TRBJ1-5	TGTGCCACCCAATTCGGACGGACAAGCAATCAGCCCCAGCATTTT	CATQFGRTSNQPQHF
NA	NA	TRBV7-2	TRBJ2-6	TGTGCCAGCCTTACCCCGGACGTCCTGACTTTC	CASLTPDVLTF
NA	few	TRBV12-3/TRBV12-4	TRBJ1-3	TGTGCCAGCAGCCGGGGGCTTGGAAACACCATATATTTT	CASSRGLGNTIYF
NA	few	TRBV20-1	TRBJ1-5	TGCAGTGCCATAGGAGGGGTTGGGCAGCCCCAGCATTTT	CSAIGGVGQPQHF
NA	few	TRBV7-2	TRBJ1-1	TGTGCCAGCAGCTTCCCGGTGAACACTGAAGCTTTCTTT	CASSFPVNTEAFF
TRBD1	many	TRBV7-6	TRBJ1-4	TGTGCCAGCAGCTTGGGACAGGCCTCCGTCTCGAATGAAAAACTGTTTTTT	CASSLGQASVSNEKLFF
NA	NA	TRBV7-6	TRBJ1-3	TGTGCCAGCAGCTTAAATCCAGGGGTTGGAAACACCATATATTTT	CASSLNPGVGNTIYF
NA	once	TRBV6-8	TRBJ1-1	TGTGCCAGCAGGATGGACGGTACAAACACTGAAGCTTTCTTT	CASRMDGTNTEAFF
TRBD1	NA	TRBV18	TRBJ1-1	TGTGCCAGCTCGCTCGGGACAGTCTCTTACACTGAAGCTTTCTTT	CASSLGTVSYTEAFF
NA	NA	TRBV18	TRBJ1-6	TGTGCCAGCTCACCACAGGGCAGGAATTCACCCCTCCACTTT	CASSPQGRNSPLHF